These 6 T cell receptor beta chains were all obtained from the same sample, sequenced in a study of T cells after posttransplantation cyclophosphamide (dated by TCRdb to the mid-2010s). The control group consisted of over 10 patients who received myeloablative marrow transplants with methotrexate plus a calcineurin inhibitor and who were sampled 1 year after transplant. Library generation was performed with the immunoSEQ multiplex PCR assay. TCRdb's version of the immuneACCESS table is confined to in-frame rearrangements and falls short of the full clone set. An unresolved V gene accounts for under half of the shortfall where checked; the remainder is of unknown origin. This sample gives about 16,000 clones in total; 80% to 90% of them show up just once. The ten biggest clones cover roughly 3.8% of the sample. The input for sequencing was PBMCs, taken after an allogeneic stem cell transplant with a calcineurin inhibitor and methotrexate. All receptors derive from a male patient aged 50 or older who received an allogeneic stem cell transplant from an unrelated donor, was CMV-positive, and had chronic GVHD only. After a transplant, the donor of the graft may account for some T cells.

The V gene is TRBV6-5, the J gene TRBJ1-5; a possible D gene is TRBD1 (5 bases). V shed 2 bases and J shed 6 bases, with 11 bases lying between them. In germline, CDR1 is MNHEY, CDR2 SVGAGI. This CDR3 contains 14 residues. The CDR3 bases are TGTGCCAGCAGTTACGGGGCAGATAGTCAGCCCCAGCATTTT. Its translation is CASSYGADSQPQHF.

This clone appeared a single time. V usage is TRBV5-6 and J usage is TRBJ2-1; 7 positions agree with TRBD1. This CDR3 is 17 amino acids long. The germline CDR1 and CDR2 sequences are SGHDT and YYEEEE. The V and J ends lost 4 bases and 4 bases, in that order; junction bases with no gene match: 14. The CDR3 DNA is TGTGCCAGCAGCCTGGGATGGGACAGTTCACCTTACAATGAGCAGTTCTTC. Translated, it gives CASSLGWDSSPYNEQFF.

This sequence joins TRBV7-6 and TRBJ2-1; 7 positions agree with TRBD1. J gave up 4 bases and V 3 bases, and 9 bases lay outside the gene matches. The germline V gene has CDR1 SGHVS and CDR2 FNYEAQ. The CDR3 extends over 16 amino acids. The CDR3 DNA reads as TGTGCCAGCAGCTTCCTCACAGGGGACCATTACAATGAGCAGTTCTTC. Its translation is CASSFLTGDHYNEQFF.

CDR3 bases: TGTGCCGTAAAGGAGATGAACACTGAAGCTTTCTTT. Translating it yields CAVKEMNTEAFF. The chain has TRBV18 and TRBJ1-1; no reliable D call. The CDR3 is 12 residues long. CDR1 and CDR2 from the germline V gene are KGHSH and LQKENI. Trimming removed 11 bases at V and 0 bases at J, with 10 bases between.

This sequence joins TRBV19 and TRBJ2-2, with a possible D match to TRBD1 (5 bases). Germline lookup yields CDR1 LNHDA and CDR2 SQIVND (reference sequence). The CDR3 extends over 12 amino acids. Trimming took off 3 bases at V and 10 bases at J, with 9 bases between the two ends. Here the CDR3 reads CASSIGAVELFF. The CDR3, as DNA: TGTGCCAGTAGTATTGGGGCGGTGGAGCTGTTTTTT.

The chain carries TRBV2 and TRBJ1-1, with 8 positions matching TRBD1. The CDR3 spans 14 residues. With 7 bases clipped from V and 4 bases from J, the junction kept 8 bases outside the gene matches. Germline V gene data show CDR1 as SNHLY and CDR2 as FYNNEI. The CDR3 region is CASTLTGVRTEAFF. The CDR3 DNA is TGTGCCAGCACTTTGACAGGGGTGCGCACTGAAGCTTTCTTT.